The sample holds one count of the clone carrying this T cell receptor (beta chain). Trimming shortened V by 7 bases and J by 8 bases, and 26 bases separated the two germline ends. This CDR3 has 16 residues. Germline assignment: CDR1 MDHEN and CDR2 SYDVKM. This entry is derived from a study of blood T cell repertoires in COVID-19. Study context: The United States, Italy and Spain were the sources of the acute and convalescent COVID-19 samples. Sources were T cells, B-cell-depleted T cells, or PBMCs; the material itself was cDNA or gDNA.

Under the authors' procedure: Amplified reference gene primers provided the basis for estimating nucleated cell counts. TCRdb's table, derived via immunoSEQ multiplex PCR, lists solely in-frame clones and lacks some. D and trimming come from the DNA, and the V and J calls and clone size come from that table. The data contain some 170,000 clones, approximately 85% of them singletons. Sequencing used peripheral blood. This rearrangement joins TRBV28 to TRBJ1-1; the D gene is possibly TRBD1 (5 bases). This sequence was found in a woman aged 55-69 years with acute or convalescent COVID-19. The CDR3 loop reads CASIWFSGGLGAEAFF. Written as DNA, the CDR3 is TGTGCCAGCATTTGGTTCTCCGGGGGACTCGGTGCCGAAGCTTTCTTT.